This T cell receptor beta chain was documented in a study of siplizumab effects on memory and regulatory T cells. Approximately 98,000 TCR templates per sample were assayed. TCRdb keeps only in-frame clones here, not all; method: immunoSEQ multiplex PCR. Among 99,000 or so clones listed, over 85% were seen once. This CDR3 is 14 amino acids long. Deletions cut 6 bases from V and 9 bases from J, with 18 bases between. Germline-derived CDR1 and CDR2 are LNHDA and SQIVND (reference sequence). The origin of this receptor is a human donor in good health. What was sequenced was Tregs sorted from blood. The chain is built from TRBV19 and TRBJ1-5; D ambiguous. The CDR3 protein is CASSVTDGSRPQHF. Here the CDR3 DNA reads TGTGCCAGTAGCGTAACGGACGGGTCACGGCCCCAGCATTTT.